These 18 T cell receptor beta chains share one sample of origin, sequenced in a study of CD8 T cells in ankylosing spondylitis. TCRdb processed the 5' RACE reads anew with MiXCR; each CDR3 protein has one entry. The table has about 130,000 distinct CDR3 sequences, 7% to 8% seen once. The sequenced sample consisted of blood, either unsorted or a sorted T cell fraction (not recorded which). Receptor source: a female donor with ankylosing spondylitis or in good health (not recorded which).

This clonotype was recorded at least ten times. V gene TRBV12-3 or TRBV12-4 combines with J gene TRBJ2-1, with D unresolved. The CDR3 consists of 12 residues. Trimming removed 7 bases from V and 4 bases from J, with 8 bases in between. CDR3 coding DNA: TGTGCCAGCACCACGAGATACAATGAGCAGTTCTTC. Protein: CASTTRYNEQFF.

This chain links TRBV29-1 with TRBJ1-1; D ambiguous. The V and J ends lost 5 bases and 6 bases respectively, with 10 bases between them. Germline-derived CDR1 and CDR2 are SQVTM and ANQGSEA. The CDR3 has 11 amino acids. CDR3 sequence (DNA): TGCAGCGTTTGGGCTGGGTCTGAAGCTTTCTTT. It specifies CSVWAGSEAFF.

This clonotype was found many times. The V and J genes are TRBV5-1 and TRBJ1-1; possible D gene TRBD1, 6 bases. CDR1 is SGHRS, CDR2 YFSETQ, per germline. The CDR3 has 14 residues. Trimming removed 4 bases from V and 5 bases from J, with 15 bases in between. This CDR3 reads CASSLGGLKTEAFF. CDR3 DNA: TGCGCCAGCAGCCTTGGGGGGCTTAAGACTGAAGCTTTCTTT.

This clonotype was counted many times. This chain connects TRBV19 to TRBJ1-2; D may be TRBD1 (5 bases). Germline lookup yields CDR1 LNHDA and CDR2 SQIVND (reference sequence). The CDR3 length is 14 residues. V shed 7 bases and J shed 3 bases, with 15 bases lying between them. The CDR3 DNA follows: TGTGCCAGTACCAGGTCGGGGCAGGACTATGGCTACACCTTC. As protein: CASTRSGQDYGYTF.

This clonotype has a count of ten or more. CDR3 sequence (DNA): TGTGCCAGCAGACTTACTAGGGGATCCTACAATGAGCAGTTCTTC. Translated, it gives CASRLTRGSYNEQFF. The rearrangement joins TRBV2 to TRBJ2-1; either TRBD1 or TRBD2 may fit D (5 bases each). Germline loops: CDR1 SNHLY, CDR2 FYNNEI. The CDR3 consists of 15 residues. Trimming removed 6 bases from V and 1 base from J, with 13 bases in between.

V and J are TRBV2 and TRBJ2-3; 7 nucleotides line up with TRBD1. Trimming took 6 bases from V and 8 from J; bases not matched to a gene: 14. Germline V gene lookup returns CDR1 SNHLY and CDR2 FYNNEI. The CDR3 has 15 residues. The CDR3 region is CASSYRQGQSATQYF. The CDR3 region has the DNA TGTGCCAGCAGCTACAGACAGGGCCAAAGCGCTACGCAGTATTTT.

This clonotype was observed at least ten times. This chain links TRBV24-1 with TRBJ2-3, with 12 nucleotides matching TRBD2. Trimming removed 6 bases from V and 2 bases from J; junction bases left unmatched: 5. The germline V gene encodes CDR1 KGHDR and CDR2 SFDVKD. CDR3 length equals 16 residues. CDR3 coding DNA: TGTGCCACCAGTTTTGGACTAGCGGGGAACACAGATACGCAGTATTTT. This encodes CATSFGLAGNTDTQYF.

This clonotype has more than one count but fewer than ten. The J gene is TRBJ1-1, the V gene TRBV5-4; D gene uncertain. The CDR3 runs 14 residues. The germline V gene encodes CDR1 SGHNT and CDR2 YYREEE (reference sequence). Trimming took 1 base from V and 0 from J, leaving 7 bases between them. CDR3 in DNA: TGTGCCAGCAGCTTGTCACCCATGAACACTGAAGCTTTCTTT. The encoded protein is CASSLSPMNTEAFF.

For the CDR3, the DNA is TGTGCCAGCTCACGTACCGGGACTAGACTAGATACGCAGTATTTT. Its translation: CASSRTGTRLDTQYF. The rearrangement joins TRBV18 to TRBJ2-3; TRBD2 agrees at 8 bases. This CDR3 is built from 15 residues. CDR1 is KGHSH, CDR2 LQKENI, per germline. J lost 5 bases, V lost 4 bases, and 8 bases had no gene match.

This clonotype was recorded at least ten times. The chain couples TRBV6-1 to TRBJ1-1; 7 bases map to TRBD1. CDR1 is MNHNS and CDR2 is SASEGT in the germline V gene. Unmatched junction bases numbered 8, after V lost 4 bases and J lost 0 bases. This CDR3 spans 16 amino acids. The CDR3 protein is CASSGNRGLMNTEAFF. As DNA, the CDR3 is TGTGCCAGCAGTGGAAACAGGGGTCTGATGAACACTGAAGCTTTCTTT.

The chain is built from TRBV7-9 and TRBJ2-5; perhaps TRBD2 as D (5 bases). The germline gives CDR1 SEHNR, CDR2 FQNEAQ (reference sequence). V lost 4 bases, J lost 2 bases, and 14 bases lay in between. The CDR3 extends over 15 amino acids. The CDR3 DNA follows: TGTGCCAGCAGCTCCCCAGGACTTTTACAAGAGACCCAGTACTTC. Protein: CASSSPGLLQETQYF.

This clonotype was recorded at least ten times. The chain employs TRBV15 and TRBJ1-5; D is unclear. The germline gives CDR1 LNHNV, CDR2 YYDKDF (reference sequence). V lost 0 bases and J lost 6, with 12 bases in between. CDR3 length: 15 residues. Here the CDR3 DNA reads TGTGCCACCAGCAGAGATCTTACGTCGCGTCAGCCCCAGCATTTT. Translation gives CATSRDLTSRQPQHF.

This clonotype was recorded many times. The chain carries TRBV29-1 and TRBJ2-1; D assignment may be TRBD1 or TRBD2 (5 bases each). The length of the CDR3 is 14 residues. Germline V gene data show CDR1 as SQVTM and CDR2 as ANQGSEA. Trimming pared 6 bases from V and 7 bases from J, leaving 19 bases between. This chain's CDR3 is CSVGALVGQNEQFF. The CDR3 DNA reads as TGCAGCGTCGGGGCACTTGTCGGGCAAAATGAGCAGTTCTTC.

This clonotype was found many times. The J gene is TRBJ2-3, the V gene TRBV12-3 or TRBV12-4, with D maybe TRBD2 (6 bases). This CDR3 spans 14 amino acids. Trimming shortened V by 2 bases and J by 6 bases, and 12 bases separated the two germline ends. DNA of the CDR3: TGTGCCAGCAGTTTACGACTAGTAAAGGATACGCAGTATTTT. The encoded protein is CASSLRLVKDTQYF.

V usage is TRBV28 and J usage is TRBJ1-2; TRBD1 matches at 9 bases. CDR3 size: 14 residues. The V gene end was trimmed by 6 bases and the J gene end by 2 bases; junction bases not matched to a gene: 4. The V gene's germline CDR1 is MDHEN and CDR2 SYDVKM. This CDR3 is CASRQGAQNYGYTF. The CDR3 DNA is TGTGCCAGCAGACAGGGGGCGCAGAACTATGGCTACACCTTC.

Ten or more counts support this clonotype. This CDR3 is CASSTARTEAFF. The CDR3 DNA is TGTGCCAGCAGCACCGCGAGGACTGAAGCTTTCTTT. The chain carries TRBV6-1 and TRBJ1-1; no clear D gene. V was pared by 6 bases and J by 5 bases, with 10 bases between. The CDR3 covers 12 residues. CDR1 and CDR2 (germline): MNHNS, SASEGT.

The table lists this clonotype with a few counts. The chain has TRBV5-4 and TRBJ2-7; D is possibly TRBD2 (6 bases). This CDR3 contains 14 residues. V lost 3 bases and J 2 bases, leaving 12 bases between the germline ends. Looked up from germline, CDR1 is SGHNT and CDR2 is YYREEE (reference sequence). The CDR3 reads CASSSGGAAYEQYF. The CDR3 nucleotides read TGTGCCAGCAGCTCTGGCGGGGCCGCCTACGAGCAGTACTTC.

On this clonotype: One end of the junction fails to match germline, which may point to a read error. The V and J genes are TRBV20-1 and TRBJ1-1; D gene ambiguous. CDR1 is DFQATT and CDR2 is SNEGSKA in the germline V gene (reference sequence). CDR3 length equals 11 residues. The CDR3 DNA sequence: TGCAATGCTCGACGTATCACTGAAGCTTTCTTT. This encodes CNARRITEAFF.